The 13 T cell receptor beta chains presented below share a single source sample, sequenced in a study of T cell clonality in common variable immunodeficiency. Clones were sequenced by immunoSEQ multiplex PCR, and TCRdb holds only the in-frame ones, with some missing. Recorded here are 15,000 to 25,000 clones, none singletons. General study findings and limits: In common variable immunodeficiency, TCR beta chains reportedly carried fewer deletions and N-nucleotide insertions.

The antigens of these receptors remain unknown. The sample comprised peripheral blood mononuclear cells. These TCRs come from a human donor with common variable immunodeficiency.

There are many counts of this clone. The DNA ends 3 residues before the CDR3 does, and the rest of the CDR3 is filled in from the germline J gene. The chain carries TRBV29-1 and TRBJ1-2; TRBD1 might be the D (5 bases). The germline V gene has CDR1 SQVTM and CDR2 ANQGSEA. The ends were cut back, 6 bases at V and 4 bases at J, with 24 bases in the middle. This CDR3 region has 16 residues. The CDR3 region is CSVLRDWGKLGYGYTF. CDR3 DNA (partial): TGCAGCGTGCTCCGGGACTGGGGAAAATTGGGCTATGGC.

This clone has a handful of counts. The sequenced part of the CDR3 DNA is TGTGCCAGCAGCTTAGCGGTTGGCAGGGGGCGAAATGAG. Protein sequence: CASSLAVGRGRNE. The entire CDR3 is CASSLAVGRGRNEQFF. The rearrangement joins TRBV7-6 to TRBJ2-1, with 8 bases aligning to TRBD1. The missing CDR3 end, 3 residues past where the read stops, is filled in from the germline J gene. This CDR3 contains 16 residues. J was trimmed by 7 bases and V by 0 bases; bases with no gene match: 8. Per germline, CDR1 SGHVS and CDR2 FNYEAQ.

With regard to this clone: The read ends 3 residues early relative to the CDR3; the germline J gene fills the gap. V gene TRBV19 combines with J gene TRBJ2-1; maybe TRBD2 (6 bases). Germline V gives CDR1 LNHDA, CDR2 SQIVND (reference sequence). The CDR3 is 16 amino acids. V was trimmed by 7 bases and J by 4 bases, leaving 20 bases between them. The CDR3 here is CASTNRGTLGYNEQFF. CDR3 DNA (partial): TGTGCCAGTACCAATCGGGGGACCCTGGGGTACAATGAG.

In its sample, this clone was seen a few times. Read data end 3 residues before the CDR3 end; the end is taken from the germline J gene. The genes are TRBV19 and TRBJ1-1; a possible D gene is TRBD1 (6 bases). This CDR3 region has 14 residues. The germline V gene encodes CDR1 LNHDA and CDR2 SQIVND (reference sequence). V gave up 6 bases and J gave up 5 bases, with 16 bases separating them. CDR3 DNA (partial): TGTGCCAGTAGCTTCTTGGGGGCGCAGACTGAA. It yields the protein CASSFLGAQTE. The full-length CDR3 reads as CASSFLGAQTEAFF.

A note on this clone: The read is 3 residues too short to cover the CDR3 end, so that end is filled in from the germline J gene. The chain uses TRBV7-2 and TRBJ2-7; no clear D. The CDR3 sequence is 13 residues long. V was clipped by 1 base and J by 3 bases, with 7 bases between them. CDR1 is SGHTA, CDR2 FQGNSA, per germline. Incomplete CDR3 DNA: TGTGCCAGCAGCTTAGGCCCCGGCTACGAG. It encodes CASSLGPGYE. The entire CDR3 is CASSLGPGYEQYF.

This clone was counted between two and nine times. The CDR3 goes on 3 residues after the read ends, and that part is filled in from the germline J gene. The chain carries TRBV19 and TRBJ2-7; 9 bases agree with TRBD1. V shed 6 bases, J shed 2 bases, and the junction held 5 bases outside the gene matches. CDR1 is LNHDA and CDR2 is SQIVND in the germline V gene (reference sequence). There are 14 residues in the CDR3. CDR3 DNA, as far as it was read: TGTGCCAGTAGCGACAGGGGGATTCCCTACGAG. Translation: CASSDRGIPYE. The whole CDR3 is CASSDRGIPYEQYF.

This clone is judged medium-sized. Coverage ceases 3 residues before the CDR3 finishes, and the germline J gene fills in the end. This sequence joins TRBV18 and TRBJ1-1; the D gene is possibly TRBD1 (5 bases). Per the germline V gene, CDR1 is KGHSH and CDR2 is LQKENI. Between the trimmed V and J ends, which lost 1 base and 7 bases, there was a span of 10 bases. The length of the CDR3 is 13 residues. Partial CDR3 DNA: TGTGCCAGCTCACCACGAGAAGGGGATGAA. Protein product: CASSPREGDE. Given in full, the CDR3 is CASSPREGDEAFF.

This clone was recorded a few times. The read halts 3 residues ahead of the CDR3 end, with the missing end drawn from the germline J gene. The chain combines TRBV7-9 with TRBJ2-7, with D tentatively TRBD1 (6 bases). V lost 5 bases to trimming and J lost 2 bases, with 7 bases between them. Germline CDR1 SEHNR, CDR2 FQNEAQ (reference sequence). The CDR3 loop spans 12 amino acids. CDR3 bases read: TGTGCCAGCAGCCAGGGGACCTACGAG. It specifies CASSQGTYE. The CDR3, in full, reads CASSQGTYEQYF.

On this clone itself: The CDR3 end is not reached by the read, which stops 3 residues before it; the germline J gene fills it in. Other DNA sequences in the sample encode the same CDR3. This sequence joins TRBV18 and TRBJ1-2, with TRBD1 matching over 7 bases. Per the germline V gene, CDR1 is KGHSH and CDR2 is LQKENI. The length of the CDR3 is 14 residues. The V and J ends lost 3 bases and 4 bases, in that order; junction bases with no gene match: 5. The CDR3 DNA, read in part, is TGTGCCAGCTCACCTCCGGGACAGCTCTATGGC. Protein: CASSPPGQLYG. The complete CDR3 reads CASSPPGQLYGYTF.

In its sample, this clone was seen a few times. The read terminates 3 residues before the CDR3 end, so the remaining end is supplied by the germline J gene. The chain combines TRBV7-2 with TRBJ2-3, with a tentative D call TRBD2 (6 bases). This CDR3 is built from 14 residues. The V and J ends lost 0 bases and 3 bases respectively, with 7 bases between them. In germline, CDR1 is SGHTA, CDR2 FQGNSA. The CDR3 region is CASSLAGGTDTQYF. The CDR3 DNA, read in part, is TGTGCCAGCAGCTTAGCGGGGGGTACAGATACG. Combining the CDR3 with reference TRBV7-2 and TRBJ2-3 gives the whole variable domain GAGVSQSPSNKVTEKGKDVELRCDPISGHTALYWYRQSLGQGLEFLIYFQGNSAPDKSGLPSDRFSAERTGGSVSTLTIQRTQQEDSAVYLCASSLAGGTDTQYFGPGTRLTVL.

With regard to this clone: The CDR3 is cut off 3 residues early in the read; its end comes from the germline J gene. The chain combines TRBV19 with TRBJ2-1; 13 nucleotides line up with TRBD2. Germline CDR1 LNHDA, CDR2 SQIVND (reference sequence). This CDR3 is 17 amino acids long. The V segment lost 3 bases and the J segment 7 bases; nucleotides outside the gene matches: 9. Partial CDR3 DNA: TGTGCCAGTAGTATCGGTCCGGGACTAGCGGGATCAAATGAG. The encoded protein is CASSIGPGLAGSNE. The whole CDR3 is CASSIGPGLAGSNEQFF. Full variable domain (missing parts from reference TRBV19 and TRBJ2-1): DGGITQSPKYLFRKEGQNVTLSCEQNLNHDAMYWYRQDPGQGLRLIYYSQIVNDFQKGDIAEGYSVSREKKESFPLTVTSAQKNPTAFYLCASSIGPGLAGSNEQFFGPGTRLTVL.

This clone is judged medium-sized (0.01 to 0.1%). Read data end 3 residues before the CDR3 end; the end is taken from the germline J gene. The chain carries TRBV4-2 and TRBJ2-1, with 16 bases aligning to TRBD2. The V segment lost 4 bases and the J segment 5 bases; nucleotides outside the gene matches: 17. The CDR3 runs 21 residues. The germline gives CDR1 LGHNA, CDR2 YNFKEQ. The sequenced CDR3 bases are TGTGCCAGCAGCCCCCGCACCGGGACTAGCGGGAGGGCCGGGGGCCACAATGAG. Its translation: CASSPRTGTSGRAGGHNE. The full CDR3 is CASSPRTGTSGRAGGHNEQFF.

This clone showed up just a few times. The sequence runs out 3 residues before the end of the CDR3; the remainder is reconstructed from the germline J gene. This rearrangement joins TRBV7-7 to TRBJ2-3, with D tentatively TRBD1 (5 bases). Germline loops: CDR1 SSHAT, CDR2 FNYEAQ (reference sequence). Trimming cost V 5 bases and J 2 bases, with 11 bases left between them. The CDR3 has 14 amino acids. The covered CDR3 bases are TGTGCCAGCAGCCCCGTAGGGGTCACAGATACG. Protein product: CASSPVGVTDT. The full-length CDR3 reads as CASSPVGVTDTQYF.